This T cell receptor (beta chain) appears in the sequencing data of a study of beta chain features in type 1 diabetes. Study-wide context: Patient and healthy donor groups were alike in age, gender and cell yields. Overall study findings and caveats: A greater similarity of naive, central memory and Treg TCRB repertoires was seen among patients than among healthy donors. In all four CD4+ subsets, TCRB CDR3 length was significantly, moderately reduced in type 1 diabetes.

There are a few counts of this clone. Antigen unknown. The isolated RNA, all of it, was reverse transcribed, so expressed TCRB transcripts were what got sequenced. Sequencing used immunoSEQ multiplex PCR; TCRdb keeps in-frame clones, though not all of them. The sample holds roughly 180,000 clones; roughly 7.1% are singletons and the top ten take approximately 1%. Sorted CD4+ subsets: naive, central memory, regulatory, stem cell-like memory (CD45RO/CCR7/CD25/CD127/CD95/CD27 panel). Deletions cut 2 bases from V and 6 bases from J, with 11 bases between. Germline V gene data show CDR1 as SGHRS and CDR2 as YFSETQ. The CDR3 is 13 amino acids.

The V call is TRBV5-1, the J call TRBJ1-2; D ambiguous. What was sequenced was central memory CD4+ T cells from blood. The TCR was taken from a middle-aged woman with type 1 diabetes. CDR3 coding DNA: TGCGCCAGCAGCTTCGGGTCCCGGAATGGCTACACCTTC. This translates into CASSFGSRNGYTF.